This T cell receptor (beta chain) was sequenced during a study of T cell responses to AZD1222 COVID-19 vaccine. In its sample, this clone was seen once. Antigen specificity is unknown. TCRdb keeps only in-frame clones here, not all; method: immunoSEQ multiplex PCR. The sample has 100,000 to 140,000 clones, about 90% seen once. General observations from the study: Variant regions that are unmutated are reportedly the target of nearly half of spike-specific TCRs. Seropositive at baseline were only 5 to 7 AZD1222 recipients.

V gave up 2 bases and J gave up 2 bases, with 13 bases separating them. The CDR3 spans 15 residues. Germline assignment: CDR1 MDHEN and CDR2 SYDVKM. The TCR comes from an adult who received the AZD1222 COVID-19 vaccine. The material sequenced was peripheral blood, taken 28 days after the second AZD1222 dose. J is TRBJ2-7 and V is TRBV28, with D maybe TRBD2 (5 bases). The CDR3 loop reads CASSLRAGWAYEQYF. In nucleotides, the CDR3 is TGTGCCAGCAGTTTACGGGCGGGTTGGGCCTACGAGCAGTACTTC.